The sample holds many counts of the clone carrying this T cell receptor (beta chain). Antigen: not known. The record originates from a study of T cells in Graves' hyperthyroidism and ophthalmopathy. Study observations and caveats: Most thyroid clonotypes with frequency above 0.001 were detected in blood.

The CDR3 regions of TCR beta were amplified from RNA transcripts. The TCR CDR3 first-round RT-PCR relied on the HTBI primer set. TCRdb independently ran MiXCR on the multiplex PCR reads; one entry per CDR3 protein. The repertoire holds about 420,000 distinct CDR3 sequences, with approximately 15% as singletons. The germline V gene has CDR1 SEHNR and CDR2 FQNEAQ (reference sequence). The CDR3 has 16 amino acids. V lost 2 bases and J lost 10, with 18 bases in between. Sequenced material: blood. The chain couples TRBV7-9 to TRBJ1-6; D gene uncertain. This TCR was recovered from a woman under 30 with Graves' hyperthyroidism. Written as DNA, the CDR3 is TGTGCCAGCAGCTTACCCGACCCCGTCGGTAGATCACCCCTCCACTTT. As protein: CASSLPDPVGRSPLHF.